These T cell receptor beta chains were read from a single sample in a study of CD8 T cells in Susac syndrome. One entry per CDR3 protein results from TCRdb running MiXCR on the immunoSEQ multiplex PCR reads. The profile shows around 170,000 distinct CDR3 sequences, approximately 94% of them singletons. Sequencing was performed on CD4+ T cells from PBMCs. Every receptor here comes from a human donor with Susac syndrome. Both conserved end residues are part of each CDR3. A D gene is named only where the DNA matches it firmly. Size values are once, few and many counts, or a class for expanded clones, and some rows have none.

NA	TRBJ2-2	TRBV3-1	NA	TGTGCCAGCAGCCAACTCGAGGAGCTGTTTTTT	CASSQLEELFF
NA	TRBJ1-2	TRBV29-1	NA	TGCAGCGCCCGGGGAGGGTCGAACTATGGCTACACCTTC	CSARGGSNYGYTF
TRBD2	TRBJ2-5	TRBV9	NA	TGTGCCAGCAGCCGAAGCGGGGGTCTACTAGAGACCCAGTACTTC	CASSRSGGLLETQYF
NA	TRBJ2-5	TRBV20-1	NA	TGCAGTGCTAGAGACCCCCAGTTAGCTCAAGAGACCCAGTACTTC	CSARDPQLAQETQYF
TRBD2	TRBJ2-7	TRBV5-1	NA	TGCGCCAGCAGGGTTGGGACTAGCGGGGGAACCTACGAGCAGTACTTC	CASRVGTSGGTYEQYF
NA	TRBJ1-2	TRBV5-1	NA	TGCGCCAGCAGCGACCCCGGGGTTACGCCTAACTATGGCTACACCTTC	CASSDPGVTPNYGYTF
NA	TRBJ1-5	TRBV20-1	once	TGCAGTGCTCAGGGGTCAGGGAGTCAGCCCCAGCATTTT	CSAQGSGSQPQHF
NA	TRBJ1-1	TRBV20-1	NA	TGCAGTGCTAGCGGGGGGACATTGAACACTGAAGCTTTCTTT	CSASGGTLNTEAFF
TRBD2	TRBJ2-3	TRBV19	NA	TGTGCCAGTAGTATTTGGACTAGCGGGGACGGAAATACGCAGTATTTT	CASSIWTSGDGNTQYF
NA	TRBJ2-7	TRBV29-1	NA	TGCAGCGTTGAATCAGATACTCACGAGCAGTACTTC	CSVESDTHEQYF
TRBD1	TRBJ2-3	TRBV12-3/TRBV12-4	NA	TGTGCCAGCAGTTACGGGACAGGGGGAGCAGATACGCAGTATTTT	CASSYGTGGADTQYF
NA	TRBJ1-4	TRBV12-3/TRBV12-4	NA	TGTGCCAGCAGTTTAGGGTCAAATGAAAAACTGTTTTTT	CASSLGSNEKLFF
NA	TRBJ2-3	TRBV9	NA	TGTGCCAGCAGCGTAGGAGGCAGCGCAGATACGCAGTATTTT	CASSVGGSADTQYF
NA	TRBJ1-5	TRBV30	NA	TGTGCCTGGAGTCCCGGGGGAAATCAGCCCCAGCATTTT	CAWSPGGNQPQHF
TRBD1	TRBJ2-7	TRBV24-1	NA	TGTGCCACCAGCAACCCCTCAGGGGGCCCCTCCTACGAGCAGTACTTC	CATSNPSGGPSYEQYF
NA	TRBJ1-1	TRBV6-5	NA	TGTGCCAGCAGTTACTCGAAAACAAGGGTGTCGGGGACTGAAGCTTTCTTT	CASSYSKTRVSGTEAFF
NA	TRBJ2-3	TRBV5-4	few	TGTGCCAGCAGTACAGAGAGCACAGATACGCAGTATTTT	CASSTESTDTQYF
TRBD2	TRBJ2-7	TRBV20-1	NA	TGCAGTGCTAGAGATCCAAGCGGGGGGGCGGACGAGCAGTACTTC	CSARDPSGGADEQYF
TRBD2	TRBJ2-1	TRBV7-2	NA	TGTGCCAGCAGCTTCGGCGGGGGGGAAGAGCAGTTCTTC	CASSFGGGEEQFF
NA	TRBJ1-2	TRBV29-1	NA	TGCAGCGTCTCAAGGATTAAACAGGGCTACACCTTC	CSVSRIKQGYTF
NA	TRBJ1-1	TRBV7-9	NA	TGTGCCAGCAGCTTAGCCGTTGAAGCTTTCTTT	CASSLAVEAFF
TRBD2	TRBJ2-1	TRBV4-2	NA	TGTGCCAGCAGCCCTAGCGGAATGAGCTCCTACAATGAGCAGTTCTTC	CASSPSGMSSYNEQFF
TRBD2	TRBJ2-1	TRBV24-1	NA	TGTGCCACCAGTGATCCTAGCGGGGGGCACTACAATGAGCAGTTCTTC	CATSDPSGGHYNEQFF
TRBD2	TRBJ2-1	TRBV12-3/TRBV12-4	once	TGTGCCAGCAGTCCCTCTAGCGGGACCTACAATGAGCAGTTCTTC	CASSPSSGTYNEQFF
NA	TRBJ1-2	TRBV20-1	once	TGCAGTGCTAGCAAGACACCCCCTGATGGCTACACCTTC	CSASKTPPDGYTF
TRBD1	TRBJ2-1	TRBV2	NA	TGTGCCAGCAGTGAAGAGACAGGGGTCATCGATGAGCAGTTCTTC	CASSEETGVIDEQFF
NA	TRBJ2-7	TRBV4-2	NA	TGTGCCAGCAGCCAATCAGGGATACACGAGCAGTACTTC	CASSQSGIHEQYF
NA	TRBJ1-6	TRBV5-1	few	TGTGCCAGCAGCTTGGATAGGGGAAATTCACCCCTCCACTTT	CASSLDRGNSPLHF
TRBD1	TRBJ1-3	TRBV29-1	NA	TGCAGCGTTGATGAGACAGGGCTAGGAAACACCATATATTTT	CSVDETGLGNTIYF
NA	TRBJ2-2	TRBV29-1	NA	TGCAGCGTTTGGTGGGGGGGCGACGGGGAGCTGTTTTTT	CSVWWGGDGELFF
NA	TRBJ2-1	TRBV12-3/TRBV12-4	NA	TGTGCCAGCAGTTTAGGGCTGCCGGGTGAGCAGTTCTTC	CASSLGLPGEQFF
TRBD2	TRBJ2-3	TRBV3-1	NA	TGTGCCAGCAGCCAGGCCTCCGGGACTAGCGATACGCAGTATTTT	CASSQASGTSDTQYF
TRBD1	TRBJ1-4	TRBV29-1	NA	TGCAGCGTTGAAGATCCTGGACAGGGAGAAAAACTGTTTTTT	CSVEDPGQGEKLFF
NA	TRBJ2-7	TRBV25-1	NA	TGTGCCAGCGATCCCGACAGTCCCCTGGGGGAGCAGTACTTC	CASDPDSPLGEQYF
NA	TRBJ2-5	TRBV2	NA	TGTGCCAGCAGTGGCGGCATCAGTGGGGAGACCCAGTACTTC	CASSGGISGETQYF
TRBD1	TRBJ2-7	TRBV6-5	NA	TGTGCCAGCAGACAGGACAGGGGGCTGGAGCAGTACTTC	CASRQDRGLEQYF
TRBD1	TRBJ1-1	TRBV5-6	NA	TGTGCCAGCAGCTTTTGGGACAGGAGGAGGGGGGAAGCTTTCTTT	CASSFWDRRRGEAFF
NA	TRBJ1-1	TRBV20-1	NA	TGCAGTGCTAGGGCCAGGGGCTCGAACACTGAAGCTTTCTTT	CSARARGSNTEAFF
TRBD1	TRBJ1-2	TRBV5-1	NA	TGCGCCAGCAGCTTCCAGGGGGCGGATGGCTACACCTTC	CASSFQGADGYTF
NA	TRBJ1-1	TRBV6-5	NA	TGTGCCAGCACCAAGAACACTGAAGCTTTCTTT	CASTKNTEAFF
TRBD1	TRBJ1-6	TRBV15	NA	TGTGCCACCAGCAGAGACAGGACAGGGGATTCACCCCTCCACTTT	CATSRDRTGDSPLHF
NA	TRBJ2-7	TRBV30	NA	TGTGCCTGGAGCCCCCGCTACGAGCAGTACTTC	CAWSPRYEQYF
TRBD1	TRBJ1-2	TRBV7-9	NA	TGTGCCAGCAGCACGGACAGGTCTAAGTTGCCTAACTATGGCTACACCTTC	CASSTDRSKLPNYGYTF
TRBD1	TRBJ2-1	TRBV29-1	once	TGCAGCGTTCTTACAGGGGTCCCCTACAATGAGCAGTTCTTC	CSVLTGVPYNEQFF
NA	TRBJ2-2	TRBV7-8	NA	TGTGCCAGCAGCTTAGGGGCAGCCACGAACACCGGGGAGCTGTTTTTT	CASSLGAATNTGELFF
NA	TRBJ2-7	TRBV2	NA	TGTGCCAGCAGGAGGGACCCAAGGGACGAGCAGTACTTC	CASRRDPRDEQYF
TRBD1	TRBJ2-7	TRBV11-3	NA	TGTGCCAGCAGCGCGGGGGACAGGGCTATACACGAGCAGTACTTC	CASSAGDRAIHEQYF
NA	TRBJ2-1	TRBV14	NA	TGTGCCAGCAGCCAATTCACGACCTACTACAATGAGCAGTTCTTC	CASSQFTTYYNEQFF
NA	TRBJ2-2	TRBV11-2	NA	TGTGCCAGCAGCTTAGGGGCTGGGGCCGGGGAGCTGTTTTTT	CASSLGAGAGELFF
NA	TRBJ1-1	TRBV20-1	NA	TGCAGTGCTAGTGTCTGGGGCACTGAAGCTTTCTTT	CSASVWGTEAFF
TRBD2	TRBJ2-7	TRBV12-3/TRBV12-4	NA	TGTGCCAGCAGCTTGATAGCGGGGGGACACTACGAGCAGTACTTC	CASSLIAGGHYEQYF